Listed below are T cell receptor beta chains from one sample, sequenced in a study of blood T cell repertoires in COVID-19. The table came from immunoSEQ multiplex PCR; TCRdb's copy has only in-frame clones and leaves some out. The table shows about 210,000 clones, with around four fifths occurring only once. The material sequenced was peripheral blood. These receptors were taken from a man in his fifties or sixties with COVID-19, enrolled during active disease. The CDR3 runs from the conserved cysteine through the conserved F or W. Fields, in order: J gene, V gene, CDR3 protein.

J: TRBJ1-2
V: TRBV2
CDR3: CASSPFLLREGYTF

J: TRBJ2-2
V: TRBV9
CDR3: CASSVTGDPGTGELFF

J: TRBJ2-2
V: TRBV11-3
CDR3: CASSLSTPWNGRTGELFF

J: TRBJ1-2
V: TRBV5-6
CDR3: CASSLRGPYGYTF

J: TRBJ1-1
V: TRBV29-1
CDR3: CSASWTFGTEAFF

J: TRBJ1-5
V: TRBV19
CDR3: CASTADRGFFGDNQPQHF

J: TRBJ1-5
V: TRBV7-8
CDR3: CASRMGASNQPQHF

J: TRBJ1-1
V: TRBV7-2
CDR3: CASSLEGAGGTEAFF

J: TRBJ1-1
V: TRBV18
CDR3: CASSPSGEKAFF

J: TRBJ1-1
V: TRBV20-1
CDR3: CSASGGQGVTEAFF

J: TRBJ1-4
V: TRBV30
CDR3: CAWSVSGRGRAAEKLFF

J: TRBJ1-1
V: TRBV27
CDR3: CASSPAGGFTEAFF

J: TRBJ1-2
V: TRBV27
CDR3: CASGSGTGGIYGYTF

J: TRBJ1-1
V: TRBV4-2
CDR3: CASSLGEGMNTEAFF

J: TRBJ1-2
V: TRBV18
CDR3: CASSPQGNYGYTF

J: TRBJ1-2
V: TRBV28
CDR3: CASSLGDRPGYGYTF

J: TRBJ2-5
V: TRBV27
CDR3: CASSEAFQETQYF

J: TRBJ1-5
V: TRBV10-2
CDR3: CASSNRYSNQPQHF

J: TRBJ2-3
V: TRBV9
CDR3: CASSVAGQGATDTQYF

J: TRBJ1-1
V: TRBV19
CDR3: CASISENTEAFF

J: TRBJ1-5
V: TRBV18
CDR3: CASSHRQGAGQPQHF

J: TRBJ1-3
V: TRBV30
CDR3: CAWSVSGGNTIYF

J: TRBJ2-7
V: TRBV5-1
CDR3: CASLRDPGNYEQYF

J: TRBJ2-1
V: TRBV24-1
CDR3: CATSDSGLAGGSYNEQFF

J: TRBJ1-5
V: TRBV30
CDR3: CAWSLGSNQPQHF

J: TRBJ1-5
V: TRBV5-1
CDR3: CASSLDGAVFQPQHF

J: TRBJ1-2
V: TRBV19
CDR3: CASSIQGVVGYGYTF

J: TRBJ2-7
V: TRBV3-1/TRBV3-2
CDR3: CASRGTGESYEQYF

J: TRBJ1-6
V: TRBV27
CDR3: CASSFDRDNSPLHF

J: TRBJ1-6
V: TRBV7-6
CDR3: CASSATGGYNSPLHF

J: TRBJ1-2
V: TRBV28
CDR3: CASSLGTGLRHGYTF

J: TRBJ1-3
V: TRBV6-5
CDR3: CASSYSDRSAGNTIYF

J: TRBJ2-1
V: TRBV7-3
CDR3: CASSLGLAGGNEQFF

J: TRBJ2-6
V: TRBV21-1
CDR3: CASSNPEGARANVLTF

J: TRBJ1-6
V: TRBV7-9
CDR3: CASSLPRSPLHF

J: TRBJ2-7
V: TRBV25-1
CDR3: CASTRDSLRLYF

J: TRBJ1-1
V: TRBV30
CDR3: CAWSADRYRVNTEAFF

J: TRBJ1-6
V: TRBV6-5
CDR3: CASSSGQGTPLHF

J: TRBJ1-2
V: TRBV6-5
CDR3: CASSLETGTGYGYTF